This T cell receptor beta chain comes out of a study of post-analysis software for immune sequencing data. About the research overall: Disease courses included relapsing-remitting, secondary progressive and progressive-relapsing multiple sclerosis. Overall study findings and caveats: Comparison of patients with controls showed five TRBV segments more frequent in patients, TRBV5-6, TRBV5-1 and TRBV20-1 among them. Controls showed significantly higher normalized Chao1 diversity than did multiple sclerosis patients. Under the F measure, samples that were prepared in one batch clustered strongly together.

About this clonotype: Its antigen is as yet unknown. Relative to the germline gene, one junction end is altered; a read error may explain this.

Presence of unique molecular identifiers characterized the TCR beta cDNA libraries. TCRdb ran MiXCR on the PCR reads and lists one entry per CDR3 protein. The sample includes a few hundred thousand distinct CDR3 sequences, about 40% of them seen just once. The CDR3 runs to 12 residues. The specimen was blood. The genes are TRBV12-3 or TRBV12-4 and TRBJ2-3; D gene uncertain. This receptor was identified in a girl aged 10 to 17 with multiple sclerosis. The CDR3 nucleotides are TGTGCCAGCGGAGTAGATGCAGATGCGCAGTATTTT. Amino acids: CASGVDADAQYF.